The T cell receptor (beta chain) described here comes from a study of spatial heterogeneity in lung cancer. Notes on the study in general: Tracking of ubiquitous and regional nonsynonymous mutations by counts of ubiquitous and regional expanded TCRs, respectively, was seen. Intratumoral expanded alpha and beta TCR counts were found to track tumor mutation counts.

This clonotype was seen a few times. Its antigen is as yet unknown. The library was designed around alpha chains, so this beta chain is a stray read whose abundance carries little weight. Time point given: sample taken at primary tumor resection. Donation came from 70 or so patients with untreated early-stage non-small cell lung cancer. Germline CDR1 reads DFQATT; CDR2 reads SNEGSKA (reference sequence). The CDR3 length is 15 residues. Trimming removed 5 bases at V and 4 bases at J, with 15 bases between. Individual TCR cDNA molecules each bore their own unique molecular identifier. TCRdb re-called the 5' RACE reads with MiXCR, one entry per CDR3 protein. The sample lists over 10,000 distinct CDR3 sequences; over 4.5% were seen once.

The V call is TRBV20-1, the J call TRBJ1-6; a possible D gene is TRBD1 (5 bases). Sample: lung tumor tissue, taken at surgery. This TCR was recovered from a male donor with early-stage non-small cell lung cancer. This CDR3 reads CSAPEGQGYNSPLHF. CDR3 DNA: TGCAGTGCTCCAGAGGGGCAGGGATATAATTCACCCCTCCACTTT.